What follows are 19 T cell receptor beta chains derived from one specimen sequenced in a study of pediatric ulcerative colitis. Rectal tissue came from one to two pinch biopsies taken at colonoscopy. TCRdb's table, derived via immunoSEQ multiplex PCR, lists solely in-frame clones and lacks some. The table records 30,000 to 35,000 clones, 80% to 85% of them present only once. Sample: gut tissue. Receptors were obtained from a boy younger than 18 with mild ulcerative colitis.

The chain uses TRBV6-1 and TRBJ1-2; the D gene is possibly TRBD1 (6 bases). Germline CDR1 MNHNS, CDR2 SASEGT. This CDR3 region has 14 residues. V lost 4 bases and J 1 base, leaving 10 bases between the germline ends. CDR3 nucleotides: TGTGCCAGCAGTGTCATACAGGGTAACTATGGCTACACCTTC. It specifies CASSVIQGNYGYTF.

This clone turned up a few times. This rearrangement joins TRBV5-8 to TRBJ1-2; weak D call: TRBD1 (6 bases). There are 14 residues in the CDR3. Germline values: CDR1 SGHTS, CDR2 YDEGEE. V was trimmed by 0 bases and J by 5 bases, leaving 11 bases between them. The CDR3 DNA sequence: TGTGCCAGCAGCTTGGCCGTCAGGGGATATGGCTACACCTTC. It translates to CASSLAVRGYGYTF.

This chain links TRBV4-1 with TRBJ1-3; 7 bases map to TRBD1. Germline V gives CDR1 MGHRA, CDR2 YSYEKL. After removal of 2 bases from V and 10 bases from J, the junction contained 11 bases not matched to a gene. CDR3 length equals 15 residues. The CDR3 spells CASSQKISTGRTIYF. The CDR3 DNA follows: TGCGCCAGCAGCCAAAAGATTTCGACAGGGAGAACCATATATTTT.

The CDR3 is CASSLVAGGRTEAFF. DNA for the CDR3: TGTGCCAGCAGCTTAGTAGCAGGGGGCAGGACTGAAGCTTTCTTT. The chain couples TRBV7-8 to TRBJ1-1, with 8 positions matching TRBD1. This CDR3 comprises 15 residues. Germline V gene sequence: CDR1 SGHVS, CDR2 FQNEAQ. The trim removed 1 base at V and 5 bases at J, leaving 6 bases unmatched.

The chain links TRBV6-1 to TRBJ2-7, with 8 nucleotides matching TRBD1. The germline gives CDR1 MNHNS, CDR2 SASEGT. After removal of 6 bases from V and 3 bases from J, the junction contained 4 bases not matched to a gene. The length of the CDR3 is 13 residues. The CDR3 DNA reads TGTGCCAGCAGCCGGACAGGGAACTACGAGCAGTACTTC. It specifies CASSRTGNYEQYF.

The chain combines TRBV29-1 with TRBJ2-1; 9 positions agree with TRBD1. CDR3 length: 14 residues. The V and J ends lost 6 bases and 0 bases, in that order; junction bases with no gene match: 3. The V gene's germline CDR1 is SQVTM and CDR2 ANQGSEA. The CDR3 loop reads CSVMDRGSYNEQFF. The CDR3 DNA is TGCAGCGTAATGGACAGGGGCTCCTACAATGAGCAGTTCTTC.

The chain joins TRBV5-8 to TRBJ1-5; unclear D gene. Looked up from germline, CDR1 is SGHTS and CDR2 is YDEGEE. This CDR3 comprises 14 residues. The V gene lost 1 base and the J gene lost 4 bases, with 9 bases spanning the gap. CDR3 region: CASSLMRANQPQHF. The CDR3 DNA reads TGTGCCAGCAGCTTGATGAGGGCGAATCAGCCCCAGCATTTT.

The rearrangement joins TRBV15 to TRBJ1-5, with D perhaps TRBD1 (6 bases). Germline values: CDR1 LNHNV, CDR2 YYDKDF (reference sequence). The CDR3 loop spans 15 amino acids. The germline V and J ends were trimmed by 0 bases and 7 bases, with 13 bases remaining between them. CDR3 protein: CATSREGGLGQPQHF. CDR3 DNA sequence: TGTGCCACCAGCAGAGAGGGGGGGCTGGGGCAGCCCCAGCATTTT.

This clone was seen a few times. The same CDR3 is also encoded by other DNA sequences in this sample. J is TRBJ1-2 and V is TRBV4-1, with D perhaps matching TRBD1 (6 bases). This CDR3 is 15 amino acids long. V gave up 1 base and J gave up 2 bases, with 11 bases separating them. The germline V gene has CDR1 MGHRA and CDR2 YSYEKL. DNA of the CDR3: TGCGCCAGCAGCCAAGCAGGACAGACCAACTATGGCTACACCTTC. It translates to CASSQAGQTNYGYTF.

This rearrangement joins TRBV6-6 to TRBJ2-2; a weak D match, TRBD1 (6 bases). CDR1 MNHNY and CDR2 SVGAGI come from the germline V gene (reference sequence). This CDR3 is 12 amino acids long. The ends were cut back, 6 bases at V and 8 bases at J, with 10 bases in the middle. The CDR3 DNA reads TGTGCCAGCAGCCCCGGGACAGGGGAGCTGTTTTTT. This translates into CASSPGTGELFF.

The chain employs TRBV2 and TRBJ2-5; D gene uncertain. Germline lookup yields CDR1 SNHLY and CDR2 FYNNEI. The V and J ends lost 2 bases and 0 bases respectively, with 4 bases between them. The CDR3 sequence is 13 residues long. In nucleotides, the CDR3 is TGTGCCAGCAGTGAATCGTACCAAGAGACCCAGTACTTC. Translated, it gives CASSESYQETQYF. Full variable domain (outside the CDR3, taken from reference TRBV2 and TRBJ2-5): EPEVTQTPSHQVTQMGQEVILRCVPISNHLYFYWYRQILGQKVEFLVSFYNNEISEKSEIFDDQFSVERPDGSNFTLKIRSTKLEDSAMYFCASSESYQETQYFGPGTRLLVL.

This chain links TRBV15 with TRBJ2-7; 11 positions agree with TRBD2. CDR1 and CDR2 from the germline V gene are LNHNV and YYDKDF (reference sequence). The CDR3 spans 16 residues. V lost 5 bases and J lost 0; bases outside the gene matches: 6. The CDR3 DNA is TGTGCCACCAGCCCCCGACTAGCGGGGACCTCCTACGAGCAGTACTTC. This codes for CATSPRLAGTSYEQYF. Variable domain in full (rest from reference TRBV15 and TRBJ2-7): DAMVIQNPRYQVTQFGKPVTLSCSQTLNHNVMYWYQQKSSQAPKLLFHYYDKDFNNEADTPDNFQSRRPNTSFCFLDIRSPGLGDTAMYLCATSPRLAGTSYEQYFGPGTRLTVT.

The chain combines TRBV5-1 with TRBJ2-7; D gene uncertain. V was trimmed by 6 bases and J by 2 bases, leaving 21 bases between them. The CDR3 runs 16 residues. Looked up from germline, CDR1 is SGHRS and CDR2 is YFSETQ. Written as DNA, the CDR3 is TGCGCCAGCAAAGAATCTATAGGGATATTGCCCTACGAGCAGTACTTC. The encoded protein is CASKESIGILPYEQYF.

In its sample, this clone was seen a few times. The chain recombines TRBV2 with TRBJ1-1; D is unresolved. The germline CDR1 and CDR2 sequences are SNHLY and FYNNEI. V lost 0 bases and J 1 base, leaving 9 bases between the germline ends. This CDR3 has 15 residues. CDR3 residues: CASSEALYGNTEAFF. Here the CDR3 DNA reads TGTGCCAGCAGTGAAGCGCTTTATGGGAACACTGAAGCTTTCTTT.

There are a few counts of this clone. The gene calls are TRBV5-8 and TRBJ1-5, with 11 bases lining up with TRBD1. The length of the CDR3 is 15 residues. V was pared by 3 bases and J by 4 bases, with 3 bases of the junction left unmatched. Germline values: CDR1 SGHTS, CDR2 YDEGEE. CDR3 residues: CASSWTGGPNQPQHF. As DNA, the CDR3 is TGTGCCAGCAGCTGGACAGGGGGCCCTAATCAGCCCCAGCATTTT.

This chain connects TRBV4-1 to TRBJ2-7; 7 bases are a match to TRBD1. The CDR3 totals 18 residues. V lost 0 bases to trimming and J lost 3 bases; unmatched junction nucleotides: 14. Germline V gene data show CDR1 as MGHRA and CDR2 as YSYEKL. The CDR3 spells CASSQDTLQGVVGYEQYF. CDR3 coding DNA: TGCGCCAGCAGCCAAGATACTCTTCAGGGGGTGGTGGGCTACGAGCAGTACTTC.

The chain carries TRBV18 and TRBJ2-7; D is unclear. V was cut by 2 bases and J by 3 bases, with 8 bases left in between. Germline lookup yields CDR1 KGHSH and CDR2 LQKENI. The CDR3 is 13 residues long. The CDR3 DNA sequence: TGTGCCAGCTCACCAGGCTACCTCTACGAGCAGTACTTC. It translates to CASSPGYLYEQYF.

V usage is TRBV7-9 and J usage is TRBJ1-1, with TRBD1 as a possible D gene (5 bases). Germline values: CDR1 SEHNR, CDR2 FQNEAQ (reference sequence). The CDR3 is 13 residues long. Trimming left V 5 bases short and J 3 bases short, with 10 bases between. In nucleotides, the CDR3 is TGTGCCAGCAGCCCCCTAGGGGACACTGAAGCTTTCTTT. Its protein is CASSPLGDTEAFF. Full variable domain (outside the CDR3, taken from reference TRBV7-9 and TRBJ1-1): DTGVSQNPRHKITKRGQNVTFRCDPISEHNRLYWYRQTLGQGPEFLTYFQNEAQLEKSRLLSDRFSAERPKGSFSTLEIQRTEQGDSAMYLCASSPLGDTEAFFGQGTRLTVV.

CDR3 loop: CASSARGQGYEKLFF. DNA for the CDR3: TGTGCCAGCAGCGCCCGGGGACAGGGGTATGAAAAACTGTTTTTT. V is TRBV7-9 and J is TRBJ1-4; 10 bases map to TRBD1. Germline V CDR1 and CDR2: SEHNR, FQNEAQ (reference sequence). V was pared by 5 bases and J by 6 bases, with 6 bases of the junction left unmatched. The CDR3 spans 15 residues.